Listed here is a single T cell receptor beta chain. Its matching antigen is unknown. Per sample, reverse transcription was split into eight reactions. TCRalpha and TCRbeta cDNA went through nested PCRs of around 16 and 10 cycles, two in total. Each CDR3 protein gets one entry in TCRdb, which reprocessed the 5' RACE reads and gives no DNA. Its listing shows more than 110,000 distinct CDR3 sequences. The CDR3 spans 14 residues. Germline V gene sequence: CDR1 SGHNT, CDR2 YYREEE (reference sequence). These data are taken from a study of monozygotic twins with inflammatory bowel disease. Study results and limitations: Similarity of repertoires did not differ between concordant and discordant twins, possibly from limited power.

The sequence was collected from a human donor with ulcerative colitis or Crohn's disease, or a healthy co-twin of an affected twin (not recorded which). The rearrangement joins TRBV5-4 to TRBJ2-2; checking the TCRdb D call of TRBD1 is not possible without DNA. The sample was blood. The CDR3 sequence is CASSLNGITGELFF.